Following are 4 T cell receptor beta chains from one sample sequenced in a study of T cell changes during pregnancy in multiple sclerosis. TCRdb keeps only in-frame clones here, not all; method: immunoSEQ multiplex PCR. In the table there are approximately 99,000 clones, about 94% of which are singletons. The starting material was peripheral blood, obtained after pregnancy. The source of these receptors is a female donor with multiple sclerosis, enrolled in a pregnancy study.

The CDR3 bases are TGTGCCAGCAGAGGGGTGGGAGGCTACACCTTC. Its protein product is CASRGVGGYTF. The chain uses TRBV7-6 and TRBJ1-2; D perhaps matches TRBD1 (5 bases). Trimming took off 6 bases at V and 8 bases at J, with 10 bases between the two ends. Germline CDR1 is SGHVS and CDR2 is FNYEAQ. The CDR3 covers 11 residues.

V and J are TRBV6-1 and TRBJ2-7, with TRBD1 matching 9 bases. CDR1 MNHNS and CDR2 SASEGT come from the germline V gene. V was pared by 4 bases and J by 4 bases, with 11 bases of the junction left unmatched. The CDR3 is made up of 16 amino acids. The CDR3 region is CASSVASGTGSYEQYF. Written as DNA, the CDR3 is TGTGCCAGCAGTGTAGCTTCGGGGACAGGGTCGTACGAGCAGTACTTC.

The rearrangement uses TRBV7-7 and TRBJ2-5, with 9 positions matching TRBD1. The CDR3 totals 15 residues. Germline CDR1 is SSHAT and CDR2 is FNYEAQ (reference sequence). V gave up 5 bases and J gave up 5 bases; unmatched junction bases: 9. The CDR3 loop reads CASSPYRGRGETQYF. In DNA form, the CDR3 reads TGTGCCAGCAGCCCCTACAGGGGGCGAGGGGAGACCCAGTACTTC.

The rearrangement uses TRBV9 and TRBJ2-1; D ambiguous. Looked up from germline, CDR1 is SGDLS and CDR2 is YYNGEE. This CDR3 comprises 15 residues. V lost 2 bases to trimming and J lost 0 bases, with 9 bases between them. The CDR3 sequence is CASSVLESSYNEQFF. DNA for the CDR3: TGTGCCAGCAGCGTTTTAGAGAGCTCCTACAATGAGCAGTTCTTC.